This TCR beta chain was sequenced during a study of blood T cell repertoires in COVID-19. Looking at the study overall: Donors in the United States, Italy and Spain gave samples during acute or convalescent COVID-19. The cDNA or gDNA used as material had been derived from T cells, B-cell-depleted T cells, or PBMCs.

As processed by the authors: Reference gene primers were amplified, and this amplification served to estimate nucleated cell counts. Only in-frame clones appear in the TCRdb table, and some are missing; sequencing was by immunoSEQ multiplex PCR. The D gene and trimming were derived from the DNA, and the V and J assignments and clone size from that table. The sample lists approximately 100,000 clones; approximately 85% were seen once. Trimming took off 6 bases at V and 0 bases at J, with 6 bases between the two ends. The CDR3 length is 13 residues. The chain couples TRBV12-3 or TRBV12-4 to TRBJ1-3, with no clear D. Sample: peripheral blood. The TCR originated in a human donor in a cohort sampled during active COVID-19. DNA of the CDR3: TGTGCCAGCAGCAAAATCTCTGGAAACACCATATATTTT. As protein: CASSKISGNTIYF.